This T cell receptor (beta chain) was found in a study of blood T cells in healthy people across ages. The study, taken as a whole, reports: Long-lived donors exceeded aged donors in naive CD4+ cells and diversity. Strong correlation existed between TCR beta diversity and naive T cell percentage.

PCR was performed a second time for about 6 to 12 cycles using a sample-barcoded 5' primer and a J-beta primer mix. CDR3-containing paired-end reads numbering at least 2.5 million came from each sample. MiXCR, run by TCRdb on the 5' RACE reads, gives a single entry per CDR3 protein. This table has 1.5 million to 1.9 million distinct CDR3 sequences, roughly 43% appearing once. From germline, CDR1 is LGHNA and CDR2 YNFKEQ. There are 14 residues in the CDR3. On this clonotype itself: The target antigen is unknown.

This chain joins TRBV4-2 and TRBJ2-5; no reliable D call. The J call may be wrong; the DNA end is better matched by TRBJ2-7. The clonotype originates from a woman aged 18-35 years in good health. The material sequenced was blood. The CDR3 DNA reads TGTGCCAGCAGCCAAGATCTCGGAAATTACGAGCAGTACTTC. Encoded protein: CASSQDLGNYEQYF.